The rows below give T cell receptor beta chains drawn from one sample of a study of T cell changes during pregnancy in multiple sclerosis. The data were produced by immunoSEQ multiplex PCR, yet TCRdb's version contains in-frame clones alone and is incomplete. The repertoire holds under 50,000 clones, approximately 92% seen once, with roughly 3.8% in the top ten. Sample: CD8+ T cells from peripheral blood mononuclear cells, taken after pregnancy. These TCRs come from a female donor with multiple sclerosis, enrolled in a pregnancy study. Both conserved end residues are part of each CDR3. The D gene is left open where the match is weak. Clone size, where shown, is once, few, many, or a class for clones that have expanded.

abundance: once; d_gene: TRBD2; v_gene: TRBV5-4; j_gene: TRBJ2-1; len: 15; CDR3aa: CASSPGRAGGREQFF; CDR3nt: TGTGCCAGCAGCCCCGGTCGAGCGGGAGGACGTGAGCAGTTCTTC
abundance: -; d_gene: -; v_gene: TRBV27; j_gene: TRBJ2-3; len: 17; CDR3aa: CASSPISLGAYTDTQYF; CDR3nt: TGTGCCAGCAGTCCTATATCCTTGGGGGCGTACACAGATACGCAGTATTTT
abundance: -; d_gene: TRBD1; v_gene: TRBV14; j_gene: TRBJ1-2; len: 14; CDR3aa: CASSQRAGGQGYTF; CDR3nt: TGTGCCAGCAGCCAAAGGGCAGGGGGCCAGGGCTACACCTTC
abundance: -; d_gene: -; v_gene: TRBV6-5; j_gene: TRBJ2-7; len: 13; CDR3aa: CASSPEGSYEQYF; CDR3nt: TGTGCCAGCAGTCCGGAGGGTAGCTACGAGCAGTACTTC
abundance: -; d_gene: TRBD2; v_gene: TRBV10-2; j_gene: TRBJ2-7; len: 15; CDR3aa: CASSRTSVSSYEQYF; CDR3nt: TGCGCCAGCAGTAGGACTAGCGTGAGCTCCTACGAGCAGTACTTC
abundance: -; d_gene: TRBD1; v_gene: TRBV6-6; j_gene: TRBJ2-7; len: 13; CDR3aa: CASMATGAYEQYF; CDR3nt: TGTGCCAGCATGGCGACAGGGGCCTACGAGCAGTACTTC
abundance: -; d_gene: -; v_gene: TRBV9; j_gene: TRBJ2-7; len: 18; CDR3aa: CASSVDRYLGGAGYEQYF; CDR3nt: TGTGCCAGCAGCGTCGATCGGTATTTGGGGGGGGCGGGCTACGAGCAGTACTTC
abundance: -; d_gene: TRBD1; v_gene: TRBV7-9; j_gene: TRBJ1-1; len: 16; CDR3aa: CASSSQTGGVNTEAFF; CDR3nt: TGTGCCAGCAGCTCCCAGACAGGGGGAGTGAACACTGAAGCTTTCTTT
abundance: -; d_gene: -; v_gene: TRBV27; j_gene: TRBJ1-6; len: 14; CDR3aa: CASSVQGTDSPLHF; CDR3nt: TGTGCCAGCAGTGTCCAGGGGACGGATTCACCCCTCCACTTT
abundance: -; d_gene: TRBD2; v_gene: TRBV5-4; j_gene: TRBJ2-3; len: 15; CDR3aa: CASTLAGGTTDTQYF; CDR3nt: TGTGCCAGCACCTTAGCGGGAGGGACGACAGATACGCAGTATTTT
abundance: -; d_gene: -; v_gene: TRBV4-1; j_gene: TRBJ1-1; len: 15; CDR3aa: CASSPGAQLNTEAFF; CDR3nt: TGCGCCAGCAGCCCAGGCGCACAGCTGAACACTGAAGCTTTCTTT
abundance: -; d_gene: TRBD1; v_gene: TRBV2; j_gene: TRBJ1-2; len: 15; CDR3aa: CASSPPWGQSYGYTF; CDR3nt: TGTGCCAGCAGTCCTCCCTGGGGACAGTCCTATGGCTACACCTTC
abundance: -; d_gene: TRBD2; v_gene: TRBV28; j_gene: TRBJ2-2; len: 19; CDR3aa: CASSLPIGREGHPAGELFF; CDR3nt: TGTGCCAGCAGTTTACCCATCGGACGGGAGGGCCATCCGGCCGGGGAGCTGTTTTTT
abundance: -; d_gene: TRBD1; v_gene: TRBV27; j_gene: TRBJ1-2; len: 13; CDR3aa: CASSTPGGDGYTF; CDR3nt: TGTGCCAGCAGTACCCCAGGGGGCGATGGCTACACCTTC
abundance: once; d_gene: -; v_gene: TRBV9; j_gene: TRBJ2-3; len: 14; CDR3aa: CASSVGGGPDTQYF; CDR3nt: TGTGCCAGCAGCGTAGGAGGAGGGCCAGATACGCAGTATTTT
abundance: -; d_gene: -; v_gene: TRBV2; j_gene: TRBJ1-2; len: 11; CDR3aa: CATDLGDGYTF; CDR3nt: TGTGCCACCGATTTAGGGGATGGCTACACCTTC
abundance: -; d_gene: -; v_gene: TRBV20-1; j_gene: TRBJ1-2; len: 11; CDR3aa: CSARGGDGYTF; CDR3nt: TGCAGTGCTAGGGGGGGGGACGGCTACACCTTC
abundance: -; d_gene: TRBD1; v_gene: TRBV16; j_gene: TRBJ2-5; len: 15; CDR3aa: CASSRKTGGQETQYF; CDR3nt: TGTGCCAGCAGCCGAAAGACAGGGGGCCAAGAGACCCAGTACTTC
abundance: -; d_gene: TRBD1; v_gene: TRBV15; j_gene: TRBJ1-4; len: 14; CDR3aa: CATRLDRGNEKLFF; CDR3nt: TGTGCCACCAGGTTGGACAGGGGTAATGAAAAACTGTTTTTT
abundance: -; d_gene: TRBD2; v_gene: TRBV10-2; j_gene: TRBJ2-7; len: 17; CDR3aa: CARRGGGRGDLSYEQYF; CDR3nt: TGCGCCAGACGGGGAGGCGGGAGAGGCGACCTCTCCTACGAGCAGTACTTC
abundance: -; d_gene: -; v_gene: TRBV7-9; j_gene: TRBJ2-7; len: 14; CDR3aa: CASSPPADSYEQYF; CDR3nt: TGTGCCAGCAGCCCTCCGGCGGATTCCTACGAGCAGTACTTC
abundance: -; d_gene: TRBD1; v_gene: TRBV29-1; j_gene: TRBJ1-2; len: 15; CDR3aa: CSVLIWTGVDYGYTF; CDR3nt: TGCAGCGTTTTGATTTGGACAGGGGTTGACTATGGCTACACCTTC
abundance: -; d_gene: TRBD2; v_gene: TRBV5-4; j_gene: TRBJ2-5; len: 15; CDR3aa: CASSSGLAGVETQYF; CDR3nt: TGTGCCAGCAGCTCGGGACTAGCGGGAGTGGAGACCCAGTACTTC
abundance: -; d_gene: -; v_gene: TRBV27; j_gene: TRBJ2-1; len: 13; CDR3aa: CASSWGVPNEQFF; CDR3nt: TGTGCCAGCTCCTGGGGGGTACCCAATGAGCAGTTCTTC
abundance: -; d_gene: -; v_gene: TRBV15; j_gene: TRBJ1-5; len: 12; CDR3aa: CATGQVVVPQHF; CDR3nt: TGTGCCACCGGGCAGGTGGTAGTCCCCCAGCATTTT
abundance: -; d_gene: -; v_gene: TRBV7-9; j_gene: TRBJ2-3; len: 12; CDR3aa: CASSLPGDTQYF; CDR3nt: TGTGCCAGCAGCTTACCGGGAGATACGCAGTATTTT
abundance: -; d_gene: TRBD2; v_gene: TRBV6-4; j_gene: TRBJ2-3; len: 15; CDR3aa: CASSEAGGPTDTQYF; CDR3nt: TGTGCCAGCAGTGAGGCGGGAGGGCCTACAGATACGCAGTATTTT
abundance: -; d_gene: -; v_gene: TRBV6-5; j_gene: TRBJ1-1; len: 13; CDR3aa: CASKSGSITEAFF; CDR3nt: TGTGCCAGCAAGAGCGGGTCGATCACTGAAGCTTTCTTT
abundance: -; d_gene: TRBD1; v_gene: TRBV28; j_gene: TRBJ2-7; len: 14; CDR3aa: CASSSRQGGHEQYF; CDR3nt: TGTGCCAGCAGTTCCCGACAGGGCGGCCACGAGCAGTACTTC
abundance: -; d_gene: TRBD1; v_gene: TRBV11-2; j_gene: TRBJ1-3; len: 13; CDR3aa: CASTGQGVNTIYF; CDR3nt: TGTGCCAGCACTGGACAGGGTGTCAACACCATATATTTT
abundance: -; d_gene: TRBD1; v_gene: TRBV15; j_gene: TRBJ1-2; len: 17; CDR3aa: CATSRGVHGGGKDGYTF; CDR3nt: TGTGCCACCAGCAGAGGAGTGCACGGAGGGGGCAAAGATGGCTACACCTTC
abundance: once; d_gene: TRBD1; v_gene: TRBV30; j_gene: TRBJ2-2; len: 15; CDR3aa: CASSREGQGTGELFF; CDR3nt: TGTGCCTCCTCTCGTGAGGGACAGGGAACCGGGGAGCTGTTTTTT
abundance: once; d_gene: TRBD1; v_gene: TRBV10-3; j_gene: TRBJ1-4; len: 15; CDR3aa: CAISGTGGQDEKLFF; CDR3nt: TGTGCCATCAGTGGGACAGGGGGCCAGGATGAAAAACTGTTTTTT
abundance: once; d_gene: -; v_gene: TRBV19; j_gene: TRBJ2-2; len: 16; CDR3aa: CASSIGVRGYGGELFF; CDR3nt: TGTGCCAGTAGTATAGGAGTCAGGGGCTATGGCGGGGAGCTGTTTTTT
abundance: -; d_gene: -; v_gene: TRBV7-3; j_gene: TRBJ1-6; len: 14; CDR3aa: CASSLYAQDSPLHF; CDR3nt: TGTGCCAGCAGCTTATATGCCCAGGATTCACCCCTCCACTTT
abundance: -; d_gene: -; v_gene: TRBV7-8; j_gene: TRBJ2-1; len: 15; CDR3aa: CASSQRVGPRNEQFF; CDR3nt: TGTGCCAGCAGCCAGAGGGTTGGGCCACGCAATGAGCAGTTCTTC
abundance: -; d_gene: -; v_gene: TRBV9; j_gene: TRBJ1-2; len: 15; CDR3aa: CASSPQGREAYGYTF; CDR3nt: TGTGCCAGCAGCCCTCAAGGCAGGGAGGCCTATGGCTACACCTTC
abundance: -; d_gene: -; v_gene: TRBV5-1; j_gene: TRBJ2-7; len: 13; CDR3aa: CASSLVEGYEQYF; CDR3nt: TGCGCCAGCAGCTTGGTTGAGGGCTACGAGCAGTACTTC
abundance: -; d_gene: TRBD1; v_gene: TRBV7-9; j_gene: TRBJ1-1; len: 15; CDR3aa: CASSTTGAVDTEAFF; CDR3nt: TGTGCCAGCAGCACGACAGGGGCTGTGGACACTGAAGCTTTCTTT
abundance: -; d_gene: TRBD1; v_gene: TRBV30; j_gene: TRBJ2-2; len: 14; CDR3aa: CALKKGQASGELFF; CDR3nt: TGTGCCTTGAAGAAGGGACAGGCGTCCGGGGAGCTGTTTTTT
abundance: -; d_gene: TRBD1; v_gene: TRBV9; j_gene: TRBJ2-1; len: 15; CDR3aa: CASDGGQGSYNEQFF; CDR3nt: TGTGCCAGCGACGGGGGACAGGGGAGTTACAATGAGCAGTTCTTC
abundance: -; d_gene: -; v_gene: TRBV7-2; j_gene: TRBJ2-1; len: 16; CDR3aa: CASSLGTGSSYNEQFF; CDR3nt: TGTGCCAGCAGCTTAGGTACGGGGAGCTCCTACAATGAGCAGTTCTTC